These 21 T cell receptor beta chains were sequenced from one sample in a study of T cells in Graves' hyperthyroidism and ophthalmopathy. Amplification of TCR beta CDR3 regions used RNA as the template. A set of HTBI primers served as the primers for a first-round RT-PCR of the TCR CDR3. TCRdb re-derived calls from the multiplex PCR reads in MiXCR, one entry per CDR3 protein. The table shows about 92,000 distinct CDR3 sequences, with roughly 56% occurring only once. The sequenced sample consisted of blood. The source is a woman between 40 and 50 years old with Graves' hyperthyroidism.

This clonotype was counted ten times or more. V and J are TRBV6-5 and TRBJ1-4; D uncertain. Trimming removed 6 bases at V and 0 bases at J, with 11 bases between. The CDR3 totals 15 residues. Germline CDR1 is MNHEY and CDR2 is SVGAGI. The CDR3 region is CASRDGRATNEKLFF. The DNA of the CDR3 is TGTGCCAGCAGAGACGGGAGAGCAACTAATGAAAAACTGTTTTTT.

This CDR3 reads CASSPGTGDSPLHF. The CDR3 nucleotides read TGTGCCAGCAGCCCCGGGACAGGGGATTCACCCCTCCACTTT. The J gene is TRBJ1-6, the V gene TRBV9, with 10 nucleotides matching TRBD1. J gave up 8 bases and V 4 bases, and 3 bases lay outside the gene matches. Germline V CDR1 and CDR2: SGDLS, YYNGEE. This CDR3 spans 14 amino acids.

V usage is TRBV24-1 and J usage is TRBJ1-5, with a tentative D call TRBD1 (5 bases). This CDR3 comprises 14 residues. Germline V gene sequence: CDR1 KGHDR, CDR2 SFDVKD. V was shortened by 2 bases and J by 2 bases, with 6 bases between the two germline ends. CDR3 in amino acids: CATSDSGRNQPQHF. For the CDR3, the DNA is TGTGCCACCAGTGATTCAGGGCGCAATCAGCCCCAGCATTTT.

Comments on this clonotype: In this CDR3 the conserved last residue, phenylalanine or tryptophan, is missing, so a read error is likely. No DNA is shown, since the ends of the CDR3 on it are uncertain; the CDR3 is the one TCRdb lists. The chain joins TRBV5-1 to TRBJ1-2. Germline assignment: CDR1 SGHRS and CDR2 YFSETQ. The CDR3 is made up of 10 amino acids, end residues included. The CDR3 spells CASSLDGPSY.

This clonotype was seen a single time. The rearrangement links TRBV7-2 to TRBJ1-2; 11 bases match TRBD1. Germline V gene data show CDR1 as SGHTA and CDR2 as FQGNSA. J gave up 7 bases and V 2 bases, and 3 bases lay outside the gene matches. This CDR3 comprises 14 residues. The CDR3 region is CASSLRTGGRGYTF. DNA of the CDR3: TGTGCCAGCAGCTTAAGGACAGGGGGCCGTGGCTACACCTTC.

The gene calls are TRBV20-1 and TRBJ1-5; D is perhaps TRBD1 (6 bases). CDR3 length: 14 amino acids. Germline lookup yields CDR1 DFQATT and CDR2 SNEGSKA (reference sequence). Trimming stripped 8 bases from V and 7 bases from J, with 21 bases between. The CDR3: CSFWGEEGGQPQHF. The CDR3 nucleotides are TGCAGTTTTTGGGGCGAAGAGGGGGGACAGCCCCAGCATTTT.

V gene TRBV10-3 combines with J gene TRBJ1-2; maybe TRBD1 (5 bases). Germline CDR1 ENHRY, CDR2 SYGVKD. This CDR3 has 12 residues. Between the trimmed V and J ends, which lost 10 bases and 7 bases, there was a span of 16 bases. CDR3 in DNA: TGTGCCAGTAGACAGAGCTGGGGTGGCTACACCTTC. Protein: CASRQSWGGYTF.

This clonotype was seen ten or more times. The V gene is TRBV5-1, the J gene TRBJ2-7; perhaps TRBD1 as D (6 bases). This CDR3 contains 14 residues. Germline CDR1 is SGHRS and CDR2 is YFSETQ. Between the trimmed V and J ends, which lost 2 bases and 5 bases, there was a span of 14 bases. As DNA, the CDR3 is TGCGCCAGCAGCTTTAGGTCAGGGGACCACGAGCAGTACTTC. Its protein is CASSFRSGDHEQYF.

This clonotype was found once. Written as DNA, the CDR3 is TGTGCCAGCTCACTTCTAAGGATAGCCACTGAAGCTTTCTTT. Protein product: CASSLLRIATEAFF. The chain combines TRBV9 with TRBJ1-1; D not resolved. Germline V gene sequence: CDR1 SGDLS, CDR2 YYNGEE. V was pared by 7 bases and J by 4 bases, with 17 bases between. There are 14 residues in the CDR3.

This clonotype was detected many times. The chain has TRBV27 and TRBJ1-2; weak D call: TRBD1 (6 bases). Trimming removed 6 bases from V and 3 bases from J, with 14 bases in between. The CDR3 runs to 14 residues. CDR1 and CDR2 (germline): MNHEY, SMNVEV (reference sequence). The CDR3 DNA reads as TGTGCCAGCAGGGAGGGGGGGCCCTACTATGGCTACACCTTC. Its translation is CASREGGPYYGYTF.

Many counts were recorded for this clonotype. The chain couples TRBV20-1 to TRBJ2-6; possible D gene TRBD1, 7 bases. Trimming cost V 5 bases and J 0 bases, with 17 bases left between them. Germline V CDR1 and CDR2: DFQATT, SNEGSKA (reference sequence). The CDR3 spans 17 residues. The CDR3 region has the DNA TGCAGTGCTGACCCAGGGGGGAGAGGCTCTGGGGCCAACGTCCTGACTTTC. It encodes CSADPGGRGSGANVLTF.

This clonotype appeared many times. The V gene is TRBV4-3, the J gene TRBJ1-4; D may be TRBD1 (5 bases). V gave up 0 bases and J gave up 8 bases, with 10 bases separating them. The CDR3 runs 14 residues. The germline V gene has CDR1 LGHNA and CDR2 YSLEER. CDR3 residues: CASSQEFSGEKLFF. CDR3 sequence (DNA): TGCGCCAGCAGCCAAGAGTTTTCAGGGGAAAAACTGTTTTTT.

The CDR3 DNA follows: TGTGCCAGCAGGAAGGGGCTAGCGCAAACCTACGAGCAGTACTTC. It is translated as CASRKGLAQTYEQYF. The chain uses TRBV7-2 and TRBJ2-7; D is possibly TRBD2 (6 bases). CDR1 is SGHTA, CDR2 FQGNSA, per germline. The CDR3 is made up of 15 amino acids. The V and J ends lost 6 bases and 2 bases respectively, with 17 bases between them.

In its sample, this clonotype was seen many times. The genes are TRBV6-6 and TRBJ1-6, with D unclear. V lost 6 bases and J 6 bases, leaving 18 bases between the germline ends. The CDR3 totals 16 residues. Germline V gives CDR1 MNHNY, CDR2 SVGAGI (reference sequence). CDR3 sequence reads: CASSRSTLAINSPLHF. CDR3 nucleotide sequence: TGTGCCAGCAGCCGCTCCACCTTAGCAATTAATTCACCCCTCCACTTT.

This clonotype was picked up many times. The rearrangement joins TRBV29-1 to TRBJ2-7; D may match TRBD1 or TRBD2 (5 bases each). The CDR3 sequence is 14 residues long. Trimming cost V 5 bases and J 0 bases, with 14 bases left between them. Germline V gene lookup returns CDR1 SQVTM and CDR2 ANQGSEA. CDR3 bases: TGCAGCGTTCGCGACAGCGGATCCTCCTACGAGCAGTACTTC. It encodes CSVRDSGSSYEQYF.

J is TRBJ2-3 and V is TRBV7-2; D may be TRBD1 or TRBD2 (6 bases each). Trimming took off 5 bases at V and 4 bases at J, with 16 bases between the two ends. The V gene's germline CDR1 is SGHTA and CDR2 FQGNSA. The CDR3 spans 15 residues. CDR3 protein: CASSPPGAGPDTQYF. In nucleotides, the CDR3 is TGTGCCAGCAGCCCCCCGGGGGCGGGCCCAGATACGCAGTATTTT.

This clonotype was observed many times. The chain has TRBV6-5 and TRBJ1-2, with D perhaps matching TRBD1 (5 bases). The V gene's germline CDR1 is MNHEY and CDR2 SVGAGI. The V gene lost 2 bases and the J gene lost 2 bases, with 6 bases spanning the gap. The CDR3 consists of 13 residues. This CDR3 is CASSYRQNYGYTF. The CDR3 DNA reads as TGTGCCAGCAGTTACCGACAGAACTATGGCTACACCTTC.

The chain combines TRBV20-1 with TRBJ1-6, with 7 bases matching TRBD1. CDR3 length: 14 residues. V shed 3 bases, J shed 9 bases, and the junction held 8 bases outside the gene matches. Germline V gene data show CDR1 as DFQATT and CDR2 as SNEGSKA (reference sequence). DNA for the CDR3: TGCAGTGCTAGGGTATCAGGGGGAGGTTCACCCCTCCACTTT. This gives the protein CSARVSGGGSPLHF.

This clonotype was observed many times. The CDR3 DNA sequence: TGCGCCACCTCAGAGAACACTGAAGCTTTCTTT. It yields the protein CATSENTEAFF. The chain carries TRBV4-1 and TRBJ1-1; D is unclear. The V gene's germline CDR1 is MGHRA and CDR2 YSYEKL. This CDR3 has 11 residues. The ends were cut back, 10 bases at V and 1 base at J, with 7 bases in the middle.

In its sample, this clonotype was seen many times. The J gene is TRBJ1-6, the V gene TRBV2; D not certain. CDR3 length: 16 amino acids. V dropped 5 bases and J dropped 5 bases, with 16 bases sitting between them. Germline assignment: CDR1 SNHLY and CDR2 FYNNEI. The CDR3 protein is CASSRSTTRDNSPLHF. Written as DNA, the CDR3 is TGTGCCAGCAGTCGCTCGACTACACGGGATAATTCACCCCTCCACTTT.

This chain connects TRBV29-1 to TRBJ1-1, with D maybe TRBD1 (6 bases). This CDR3 contains 14 residues. CDR1 and CDR2 from the germline V gene are SQVTM and ANQGSEA. V lost 5 bases and J 8 bases, leaving 21 bases between the germline ends. CDR3 bases: TGCAGCGTTATCTATCCGGGGGCTTTCTTCGAAGCTTTCTTT. Protein sequence: CSVIYPGAFFEAFF.